This T cell receptor beta chain derives from a study of identical twins. A universal primer site was added by template switching, and unique molecular identifiers were carried by the cDNA. TCRdb itself ran the 5' RACE reads through MiXCR, one entry per CDR3 protein. The data contain about 460,000 distinct CDR3 sequences, 12% to 15% of them singletons. With regard to this clonotype: No antigen is known for it.

Study-wide results and caveats: Abundant beta clonotypes from cord blood bore fewer insertions; memory repertoires lacked this pattern. Donors were not followed over many years; analysis was cross-sectional.

Trimming left V 3 bases short and J 11 bases short, with 13 bases between. The CDR3 runs to 12 residues. Germline CDR1 reads DFQATT; CDR2 reads SNEGSKA (reference sequence). These same data were also listed under a study on yellow fever vaccine responses in identical twins.

The chain combines TRBV20-1 with TRBJ2-2; weak D call: TRBD1 (5 bases). The specimen sequenced was CD4+ T cells sorted from blood. The clonotype originates from a woman aged 18-29 years in good health. CDR3 DNA sequence: TGCAGTGCTAGCCCCGACAGAGAAGAGCTGTTTTTT. Protein product: CSASPDREELFF.